This T cell receptor (beta chain) was recovered during a study of cytomegalovirus exposure and HLA in healthy donors. This CDR3 has 14 residues. The germline CDR1 and CDR2 sequences are SGDLS and YYNGEE. The ends lost 4 bases at V and 3 bases at J; junction bases unmatched: 2. PCR involved 60 Vbeta and 13 Jbeta primers. Clones were read by immunoSEQ multiplex PCR, and TCRdb kept only the in-frame ones, dropping some. The data show more than 85,000 clones, about four fifths seen once. This TCR came from a male donor in good health and CMV-seropositive. The chain is built from TRBV9 and TRBJ2-3; 10 bases are a match to TRBD1. The sequencing input was PBMCs. As DNA, the CDR3 is TGTGCCAGCAGCAGGACAGGGGGTACAGATACGCAGTATTTT. It translates to CASSRTGGTDTQYF.